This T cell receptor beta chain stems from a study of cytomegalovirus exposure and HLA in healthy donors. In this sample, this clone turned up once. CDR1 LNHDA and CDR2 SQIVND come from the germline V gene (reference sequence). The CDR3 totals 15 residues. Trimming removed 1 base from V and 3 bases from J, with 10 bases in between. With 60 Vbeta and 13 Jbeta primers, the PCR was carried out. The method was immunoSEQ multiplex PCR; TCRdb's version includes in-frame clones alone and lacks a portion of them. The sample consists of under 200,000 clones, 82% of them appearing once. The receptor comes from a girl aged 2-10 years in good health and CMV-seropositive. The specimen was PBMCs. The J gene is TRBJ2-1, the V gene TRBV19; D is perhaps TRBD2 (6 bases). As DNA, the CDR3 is TGTGCCAGTAGTATAGGTCTAGCGCTCTACAATGAGCAGTTCTTC. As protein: CASSIGLALYNEQFF.